A single sample is the source of the 21 T cell receptor beta chains below, sequenced in a study of Graves' ophthalmopathy and Graves' hyperthyroidism. Amplification of TCR beta CDR3 regions used RNA transcripts. The first round was an RT-PCR with HTBI primers, and the second round was a multiplex PCR. Via MiXCR, TCRdb re-called the multiplex PCR reads, giving one row per CDR3 protein. The sample holds 740,000 or so distinct CDR3 sequences; 40% are singletons and the top ten take 44%. Input material: peripheral blood. These receptors were collected from an adult man with Graves' ophthalmopathy.

V usage is TRBV29-1 and J usage is TRBJ2-3, with D maybe TRBD2 (7 bases). The CDR3 has 15 amino acids. V lost 6 bases to trimming and J lost 0 bases, with 16 bases between them. Germline V lookup: CDR1 SQVTM, CDR2 ANQGSEA. CDR3 coding DNA: TGCAGCGTCCAGGGGCTAGCGGAGAGCACAGATACGCAGTATTTT. Protein product: CSVQGLAESTDTQYF.

This clonotype was counted only a few times. V usage is TRBV6-5 and J usage is TRBJ1-1, with no clear D. Trimming stripped 6 bases from V and 4 bases from J, with 24 bases between. This CDR3 is 17 amino acids long. Per the germline V gene, CDR1 is MNHEY and CDR2 is SVGAGI. The CDR3 here is CASSQDLELTAGTEAFF. Here the CDR3 DNA reads TGTGCCAGCAGCCAAGATTTGGAGTTGACCGCAGGCACTGAAGCTTTCTTT.

On this clonotype itself: Mismatch with germline at one junction end may stem from a read error. The rearrangement uses TRBV7-9 and TRBJ2-2, with 7 bases identical to TRBD2. This CDR3 has 16 residues. Germline V gene data show CDR1 as SEHNR and CDR2 as FQNEAQ (reference sequence). As DNA, the CDR3 is TGCGCCAGCAGCCAAGAAGCGGGGATCAACACCGGGGAGCTGTTTTTT. Its protein is CASSQEAGINTGELFF. Full variable domain (remainder filled in from reference TRBV7-9 and TRBJ2-2): DTGVSQNPRHKITKRGQNVTFRCDPISEHNRLYWYRQTLGQGPEFLTYFQNEAQLEKSRLLSDRFSAERPKGSFSTLEIQRTEQGDSAMYLCASSQEAGINTGELFFGEGSRLTVL.

This clonotype was seen repeatedly, ten times or more. The chain joins TRBV24-1 to TRBJ2-5; D possibly corresponds to TRBD1 (6 bases). Germline V CDR1 and CDR2: KGHDR, SFDVKD. The CDR3 sequence is 16 residues long. V dropped 3 bases and J dropped 3 bases, with 16 bases sitting between them. DNA of the CDR3: TGTGCCACCAGTGATCGTGTCCCGGGACAAGAAGAGACCCAGTACTTC. It yields the protein CATSDRVPGQEETQYF.

This clonotype was recorded once. This rearrangement joins TRBV11-3 to TRBJ2-7; 8 bases are a match to TRBD1. Per germline, CDR1 SGHNT and CDR2 YENEEA. The junction had 16 bases not matched to a gene; V was cut back by 6 bases and J by 6 bases. The CDR3 is 16 amino acids. In DNA form, the CDR3 reads TGTGCCAGCAGATCGGGATCGGGGACAGGAGGGGGCGAGCAGTACTTC. Its protein is CASRSGSGTGGGEQYF.

This rearrangement joins TRBV29-1 to TRBJ1-1; 11 bases are a match to TRBD1. Germline V gives CDR1 SQVTM, CDR2 ANQGSEA. The CDR3 loop spans 19 amino acids. Trimming at V came to 6 bases and at J to 4 bases, leaving 22 bases not matched to a gene. The DNA of the CDR3 is TGCAGCGTGTCCCGGGACAGGGGGGTACCGGCTGGTTTGATCACTGAAGCTTTCTTT. Amino acid sequence: CSVSRDRGVPAGLITEAFF.

This clonotype was observed at least ten times. The CDR3 DNA sequence: TGTGCCAGCAGCGGGGGGCCGGGTCTTGGCACCGGGGAGCTGTTTTTT. Encoded protein: CASSGGPGLGTGELFF. J is TRBJ2-2 and V is TRBV7-7, with D tentatively TRBD1 or TRBD2 (6 bases each). V shed 5 bases and J shed 4 bases, with 17 bases lying between them. CDR1 and CDR2 from the germline V gene are SSHAT and FNYEAQ (reference sequence). This CDR3 region has 16 residues.

This clonotype has at least ten counts. V gene TRBV10-3 combines with J gene TRBJ1-5; 8 nucleotides align to TRBD1. Germline assignment: CDR1 ENHRY and CDR2 SYGVKD. The V and J ends lost 10 bases and 14 bases, in that order; junction bases with no gene match: 16. CDR3 length: 13 amino acids. The CDR3 loop reads CASTPDRERNKHF. DNA of the CDR3: TGTGCCAGCACCCCGGACAGGGAACGAAACAAGCATTTT.

This clonotype was picked up one time. The V gene is TRBV11-1, the J gene TRBJ2-1; no clear D gene. V was shortened by 2 bases and J by 2 bases, with 10 bases between the two germline ends. Looked up from germline, CDR1 is SGHAT and CDR2 is FQDESV (reference sequence). The CDR3 covers 15 residues. CDR3 nucleotides: TGTGCCAGCAGCTTACGGGTCCGTACCTACAATGAGCAGTTCTTC. This translates into CASSLRVRTYNEQFF.

J is TRBJ2-7 and V is TRBV29-1; 10 bases agree with TRBD1. The CDR3 totals 15 residues. Germline-derived CDR1 and CDR2 are SQVTM and ANQGSEA. V gave up 4 bases and J gave up 4 bases; unmatched junction bases: 10. In DNA, the CDR3 is TGCAGCGTTGGCGGACAGGGGGTGGCTAGTTACGAGCAGTACTTC. Its protein is CSVGGQGVASYEQYF.

The chain recombines TRBV9 with TRBJ2-7; 8 bases line up with TRBD2. Germline V gives CDR1 SGDLS, CDR2 YYNGEE. The CDR3 consists of 16 residues. With 0 bases clipped from V and 6 bases from J, the junction kept 11 bases outside the gene matches. The CDR3 DNA follows: TGTGCCAGCAGCGTAGCGCCGAGCGGGAGTTTATGCGAGCAGTACTTC. Residues: CASSVAPSGSLCEQYF.

The DNA for the CDR3 is TGTGCCAGCAGGAGACCGGGACAGGAGTATGGCTACACCTTC. It encodes CASRRPGQEYGYTF. The chain combines TRBV25-1 with TRBJ1-2, with 8 bases matching TRBD1. V shed 6 bases and J 5 bases; nucleotides not matched to a gene: 8. The V gene's germline CDR1 is MGHDK and CDR2 SYGVNS. This CDR3 spans 14 amino acids.

This clonotype was seen a handful of times. This sequence joins TRBV20-1 and TRBJ1-4; D remains unclear. Germline lookup yields CDR1 DFQATT and CDR2 SNEGSKA (reference sequence). The CDR3 length is 17 residues. Trimming cost V 3 bases and J 0 bases, with 17 bases left between them. CDR3 coding DNA: TGCAGTGCTAGTGATTTCTATCGTTCTGCAACTAATGAAAAACTGTTTTTT. Protein product: CSASDFYRSATNEKLFF.

This chain joins TRBV25-1 and TRBJ2-2, with 7 bases that match TRBD1. Germline V CDR1 and CDR2: MGHDK, SYGVNS. The length of the CDR3 is 14 residues. V lost 9 bases and J lost 1; bases outside the gene matches: 5. The CDR3 loop is CASQGVQNTGELFF. The DNA for the CDR3 is TGTGCCAGTCAGGGGGTTCAGAACACCGGGGAGCTGTTTTTT.

In this sample, this clonotype turned up a few times. This chain uses TRBV19 with TRBJ1-2, with D possibly matching TRBD1 (6 bases). V was pared by 6 bases and J by 12 bases, with 26 bases between. In germline, CDR1 is LNHDA, CDR2 SQIVND (reference sequence). CDR3 length: 15 amino acids. This chain's CDR3 is CASRTSEGGASEDTF. The CDR3 coding sequence is TGTGCCAGTAGAACCAGTGAGGGGGGGGCGTCGGAAGACACCTTC. Combining the CDR3 with reference TRBV19 and TRBJ1-2 gives the whole variable domain DGGITQSPKYLFRKEGQNVTLSCEQNLNHDAMYWYRQDPGQGLRLIYYSQIVNDFQKGDIAEGYSVSREKKESFPLTVTSAQKNPTAFYLCASRTSEGGASEDTFGSGTRLTVV.

The V gene is TRBV10-3, the J gene TRBJ2-7; 9 nucleotides agree with TRBD1. The CDR3 is 14 residues long. Per the germline V gene, CDR1 is ENHRY and CDR2 is SYGVKD. J lost 6 bases, V lost 6 bases, and 9 bases had no gene match. CDR3 nucleotides: TGTGCCATCAGCAGGGACAGGGCTTCAGTCGAGCAGTACTTC. The encoded protein is CAISRDRASVEQYF.

The sample holds a few counts of this clonotype. The chain links TRBV6-2 or TRBV6-3 to TRBJ2-5; 13 bases map to TRBD2. CDR1 MNHEY and CDR2 SVGEGT come from the germline V gene. There are 16 residues in the CDR3. With 4 bases clipped from V and 5 bases from J, the junction kept 7 bases outside the gene matches. The CDR3 region is CASSSPGLAGVETQYF. CDR3 nucleotide sequence: TGTGCCAGCAGTTCCCCCGGACTAGCGGGAGTGGAGACCCAGTACTTC.

In this sample, this clonotype turned up a few times. The chain carries TRBV7-2 and TRBJ1-5, with 10 bases aligning to TRBD1. The CDR3 extends over 16 amino acids. Germline CDR1 reads SGHTA; CDR2 reads FQGNSA. Trimming removed 5 bases from V and 7 bases from J; junction bases left unmatched: 11. The CDR3 DNA follows: TGTGCCAGCAGCGGTCCCGGGACAGGGGAAGGGCAGCCCCAGCATTTT. Its translation: CASSGPGTGEGQPQHF.

V and J are TRBV29-1 and TRBJ1-2; 8 bases match TRBD1. Trimming removed 6 bases from V and 4 bases from J; junction bases left unmatched: 10. In germline, CDR1 is SQVTM, CDR2 ANQGSEA. This CDR3 contains 14 residues. In nucleotides, the CDR3 is TGCAGCGTGGAGACAGGGGCCAGAAGCTATGGCTACACCTTC. This encodes CSVETGARSYGYTF.

V and J are TRBV2 and TRBJ2-7, with D possibly matching TRBD1 (6 bases). The V gene's germline CDR1 is SNHLY and CDR2 FYNNEI. With 4 bases removed from V and 6 bases from J, the gap between germline ends came to 16 bases. There are 14 residues in the CDR3. CDR3 region: CASSGVQGGAEQYF. CDR3 sequence (DNA): TGTGCCAGCAGTGGAGTACAGGGTGGGGCCGAGCAGTACTTC.

V and J are TRBV10-2 and TRBJ1-6; D not resolved. The CDR3 runs 14 residues. Germline V CDR1 and CDR2: WSHSY, SAAADI. Between the trimmed V and J ends, which lost 3 bases and 6 bases, there was a span of 9 bases. CDR3 amino acids: CASSDGVVNSPLHF. The CDR3 bases are TGCGCCAGCAGTGACGGGGTAGTTAATTCACCCCTCCACTTT.